Presented here are 15 T cell receptor beta chains from one specimen sequenced in a study of cytomegalovirus exposure and HLA in healthy donors. 60 Vbeta and 13 Jbeta primers were used in PCR. Profiling relied on immunoSEQ multiplex PCR, and the TCRdb table lists in-frame clones only, not all of them. The repertoire holds approximately 110,000 clones, with approximately 78% as singletons. Sequenced: PBMCs. The source of these receptors is a woman aged 40 to 50 in good health and CMV-seropositive.

This chain uses TRBV19 with TRBJ1-3, with a tentative D call TRBD1 (5 bases). The CDR3 has 14 residues. CDR1 is LNHDA, CDR2 SQIVND, per germline (reference sequence). Deletions cut 7 bases from V and 0 bases from J, with 10 bases between. The CDR3 DNA reads TGTGCCAGTATGTCCGGGGGCTCTGGAAACACCATATATTTT. Translation gives CASMSGGSGNTIYF.

This clone has just a few counts. This rearrangement joins TRBV7-6 to TRBJ2-1, with 8 nucleotides matching TRBD1. V shed 5 bases, J shed 6 bases, and the junction held 15 bases outside the gene matches. The germline CDR1 and CDR2 sequences are SGHVS and FNYEAQ. The CDR3 totals 17 residues. This CDR3 reads CASSHTRTGLRGNEQFF. For the CDR3, the DNA is TGTGCCAGCAGCCATACGCGGACAGGGTTGAGGGGCAATGAGCAGTTCTTC.

A word on this clone: Other nucleotide sequences in the sample specify the same CDR3. The CDR3 region is CASSLQGNYGYTF. In DNA form, the CDR3 reads TGTGCCAGCAGTCTACAGGGGAACTATGGCTACACCTTC. This chain joins TRBV27 and TRBJ1-2; TRBD1 agrees at 7 bases. Germline CDR1 reads MNHEY; CDR2 reads SMNVEV (reference sequence). This CDR3 is 13 amino acids long. The V segment lost 5 bases and the J segment 2 bases; nucleotides outside the gene matches: 2.

This clone came up a few times. The J gene is TRBJ1-1, the V gene TRBV11-2; 7 bases are shared with TRBD1. The V gene end was trimmed by 4 bases and the J gene end by 6 bases; junction bases not matched to a gene: 8. CDR1 is SGHAT, CDR2 FQNNGV, per germline. CDR3 length equals 14 residues. The CDR3 loop is CASSSNRGWPEAFF. The CDR3 bases are TGTGCCAGCAGCTCGAACAGGGGTTGGCCTGAAGCTTTCTTT.

This chain uses TRBV12-5 with TRBJ2-1; 9 nucleotides align to TRBD1. The V gene's germline CDR1 is LGHNT and CDR2 FRNRAP. The CDR3 spans 12 residues. Germline trimming cut 6 bases from V and 8 bases from J; bases unmatched to any gene: 2. For the CDR3, the DNA is TGTGCTAGTGGGGGACAGGGCGATGAGCAGTTCTTC. It is translated as CASGGQGDEQFF.

The chain is built from TRBV6-1 and TRBJ1-1, with D uncertain. CDR1 and CDR2 from the germline V gene are MNHNS and SASEGT. V lost 6 bases, J lost 0 bases, and 11 bases lay in between. The CDR3 consists of 14 residues. The DNA of the CDR3 is TGTGCCAGCAGCTATACTGAACTGAACACTGAAGCTTTCTTT. This sequence encodes CASSYTELNTEAFF.

The gene calls are TRBV11-3 and TRBJ2-1; TRBD2 might be the D (5 bases). The CDR3 is 15 amino acids. Trimming shortened V by 1 base and J by 8 bases, and 15 bases separated the two germline ends. CDR1 and CDR2 (germline): SGHNT, YENEEA. The CDR3 region has the DNA TGTGCCAGCAGCTTAGGCCGTAACACTAGGGATGAGCAGTTCTTC. Translation gives CASSLGRNTRDEQFF.

The gene calls are TRBV11-2 and TRBJ2-7; 9 bases align to TRBD1. After removal of 4 bases from V and 0 bases from J, the junction contained 4 bases not matched to a gene. This CDR3 region has 15 residues. Germline CDR1 is SGHAT and CDR2 is FQNNGV. CDR3 coding DNA: TGTGCCAGCAGCTGGACAGGGGCAAGCTCCTACGAGCAGTACTTC. It specifies CASSWTGASSYEQYF. The full variable domain, with the rest looked up from reference TRBV11-2 and TRBJ2-7, is EAGVAQSPRYKIIEKRQSVAFWCNPISGHATLYWYQQILGQGPKLLIQFQNNGVVDDSQLPKDRFSAERLKGVDSTLKIQPAKLEDSAVYLCASSWTGASSYEQYFGPGTRLTVT.

The chain is built from TRBV2 and TRBJ2-3, with D maybe TRBD2 (6 bases). With 6 bases removed from V and 4 bases from J, the gap between germline ends came to 20 bases. The CDR3 sequence is 16 residues long. Germline V gene lookup returns CDR1 SNHLY and CDR2 FYNNEI. Here the CDR3 reads CASRGVGRGTSDTQYF. DNA of the CDR3: TGTGCCAGCAGGGGTGTTGGGCGGGGTACTTCAGATACGCAGTATTTT.

The chain uses TRBV7-9 and TRBJ1-1; D remains unclear. CDR3 length: 15 amino acids. CDR1 SEHNR and CDR2 FQNEAQ come from the germline V gene (reference sequence). V was pared by 5 bases and J by 1 base, with 14 bases between. The CDR3 DNA reads TGTGCCAGCAGCCCTCACGGCAGCGAGAACACTGAAGCTTTCTTT. Amino acids: CASSPHGSENTEAFF. Drawing the rest from reference TRBV7-9 and TRBJ1-1, the complete variable domain is DTGVSQNPRHKITKRGQNVTFRCDPISEHNRLYWYRQTLGQGPEFLTYFQNEAQLEKSRLLSDRFSAERPKGSFSTLEIQRTEQGDSAMYLCASSPHGSENTEAFFGQGTRLTVV.

The chain links TRBV5-6 to TRBJ2-5; 7 nucleotides match TRBD2. Trimming removed 0 bases from V and 3 bases from J; junction bases left unmatched: 2. This CDR3 spans 14 amino acids. CDR1 SGHDT and CDR2 YYEEEE come from the germline V gene. The DNA for the CDR3 is TGTGCCAGCAGCTTGGTCGCGGGGGAAGAGACCCAGTACTTC. Its translation: CASSLVAGEETQYF.

Comment on this clone: This is likely a read error, given that the CDR3 carries no conserved phenylalanine or tryptophan at its end. V usage is TRBV4-1 and J usage is TRBJ1-5, with 11 bases that match TRBD1. The CDR3 has 18 residues. The V gene's germline CDR1 is MGHRA and CDR2 YSYEKL. The chain's CDR3 is CASSPPRTGGPSNHPQHV. CDR3 nucleotide sequence: TGCGCCAGCAGCCCCCCCCGGACAGGGGGCCCTAGCAATCATCCCCAGCATGTT.

This clone has just a few counts. The CDR3 protein is CASSAPGQGSSYEQYF. DNA for the CDR3: TGTGCCAGCAGTGCGCCGGGACAGGGATCGTCCTACGAGCAGTACTTC. The chain uses TRBV6-1 and TRBJ2-7; TRBD1 aligns across 9 bases. Germline V CDR1 and CDR2: MNHNS, SASEGT. The CDR3 has 16 amino acids. V was clipped by 4 bases and J by 1 base; unmatched bases: 8.

The CDR3: CASSFDGNYYNSPLHF. CDR3 nucleotides: TGCGCCAGCAGCTTCGACGGGAACTACTATAATTCACCCCTCCACTTT. The rearrangement uses TRBV5-1 and TRBJ1-6; D is unclear. V was clipped by 2 bases and J by 3 bases, with 12 bases between them. The CDR3 loop spans 16 amino acids. The germline CDR1 and CDR2 sequences are SGHRS and YFSETQ.

The chain is built from TRBV2 and TRBJ1-2; D is undetermined. The V end lost 6 bases, the J end lost 0 bases, and 14 bases lay between the germline ends. This CDR3 has 15 amino acids. CDR1 SNHLY and CDR2 FYNNEI come from the germline V gene. The CDR3 nucleotides read TGTGCCAGCAGATGGCGGAGGAACTCTAACTATGGCTACACCTTC. Amino acid sequence: CASRWRRNSNYGYTF.